The entry below gives a single TCR beta chain sequence along with its context. No antigen is known for it. The record has no base qualities; no much larger clone is one base away. Explained via the paper, the time point label denotes: about 28 days (+/-7) after the second vaccine dose. AZD1222 recipients given second doses at about 4 weeks or at about 12 weeks were pooled, since spike-specific TCR depth and breadth were not found to differ between the two schedules. Vaccinee samples were obtained from the UK trials COV001 and COV002, which included a single-blind randomized controlled phase 2/3 trial of AZD1222 (ChAdOx1 nCoV-19) in healthy adults. For TCRbeta chain sequencing, PBMC samples from trial participants were taken at day 0 and at day 28 after the second dose. This entry belongs to a study of T cell responses to AZD1222 COVID-19 vaccine (dated by TCRdb to about 2021). Notes on the research overall: TCR sequencing covered over 230 trial participants: 200 to 220 given two doses of AZD1222 and approximately 25 given two doses of MenACWY control vaccine. Trial participants were enrolled into age subgroups of 18-55, 56-69 and 70-plus years, which contained 148, 28 and 57 TCR-sequenced participants, respectively. Overall results and qualifications from the work: Because no day 14 peak-response samples were available, the repertoires could be characterized only after the peak T cell response. In the small 56-69-year group, the increase in depth fell short of significance, most likely because of low power. Conclusions about previously exposed vaccinees are limited because only a handful of AZD1222 recipients were SARS-CoV-2 seropositive at baseline. Nearly half of unique spike-specific TCRs reportedly recognized epitopes outside regions mutated in the B.1.351 and B.1.1.7 variants. CD4 TCRs associated with the vaccine covered the entire spike protein, and the dominant responses were in regions 160-218 and 743-854. Participants were mostly white British, with more females than males. The authors suggested clonal diversity may have been underestimated. A significant rise in spike-specific TCR breadth and depth was observed after two AZD1222 doses relative to day 0 and relative to MenACWY recipients.

Taken from cysteine to phenylalanine, the CDR3 has 15 residues. Solely the CDR3 DNA is kept, with 45 bases framed from the first base. V is pruned by 3 bases and J by 15 bases, leaving 13 bases of the junction without a gene match. The germline V gene (reference sequence) gives CDR1 as LNHDA and CDR2 as SQIVND. The CDR3 regions of human TCRbeta chains were subjected to immunosequencing. In the paper's pipeline: Repertoire TCRs were checked for matches against a reference library of SARS-CoV-2-specific TCRs that had been generated using the MIRA antigen-specificity platform. Breadth meant the fraction of unique TCRs that were SARS-CoV-2-associated, whereas depth meant the fraction of total T cells that were SARS-CoV-2-associated. Each spike-specific TCR was assigned to its reactive spike region and to a CD4 or CD8 class using the MIRA data. Log10-transformed breadth and depth values were compared by one-way ANOVA with Sidak's multiple comparisons tests. TCRdb took this table from immuneACCESS and kept in-frame rearrangements with V and J called. Such tables lack part of the clones; where checked against another copy, unresolved V genes explain under half of the gap, and the rest is unexplained. V, J and clone size are taken as reported in that table, and D and trimming were inferred from the DNA itself. In this sample the table shows about 200,000 clones, under 95% of which occur a single time. About 1% of the sample rests with the top ten.

Here the sequenced sample was peripheral blood, taken 28 days after the second AZD1222 dose. This TCR came from an adult who received the AZD1222 COVID-19 vaccine. Rearrangement joined TRBV19 to TRBJ1-6; 8 bases in the middle match TRBD1. The CDR3 region reads CASSILQGAVYRLHF. The DNA sequence is TGTGCCAGTAGTATTCTCCAGGGGGCGGTTTATCGCCTCCACTTT. With the rest looked up from the reference TRBV19 and TRBJ1-6 genes rather than sequenced, the full variable domain is DGGITQSPKYLFRKEGQNVTLSCEQNLNHDAMYWYRQDPGQGLRLIYYSQIVNDFQKGDIAEGYSVSREKKESFPLTVTSAQKNPTAFYLCASSILQGAVYRLHFGNGTRLTVT.